This entry describes one T cell receptor (beta chain). The diagnostic criteria were recently defined, and patients with Susac syndrome met them for definite or probable disease. Random hexamers were used to reverse transcribe roughly 0.45 to 1 ug of RNA. Amplification of TCR beta CDR3 spanned 54 Vbeta and 13 Jbeta via immunoSEQ multiplex PCR. TCRdb fed the immunoSEQ multiplex PCR reads into MiXCR, producing one record per CDR3 protein. The repertoire holds roughly 200,000 distinct CDR3 sequences, with just under 95% as singletons. The V end lost 2 bases, the J end lost 3 bases, and 15 bases lay between the germline ends. Germline values: CDR1 SGDLS, CDR2 YYNGEE. This CDR3 is 16 amino acids long. This record comes from a study of CD8 T cells in Susac syndrome.

J is TRBJ2-4 and V is TRBV9, with a possible D match to TRBD1 (6 bases). The sequenced sample was CD4+ T cells from PBMCs. The receptor comes from a human donor with Susac syndrome. The CDR3 loop is CASSVRGHGGKNIQYF. CDR3 sequence (DNA): TGTGCCAGCAGCGTCAGGGGCCATGGAGGCAAAAACATTCAGTACTTC.